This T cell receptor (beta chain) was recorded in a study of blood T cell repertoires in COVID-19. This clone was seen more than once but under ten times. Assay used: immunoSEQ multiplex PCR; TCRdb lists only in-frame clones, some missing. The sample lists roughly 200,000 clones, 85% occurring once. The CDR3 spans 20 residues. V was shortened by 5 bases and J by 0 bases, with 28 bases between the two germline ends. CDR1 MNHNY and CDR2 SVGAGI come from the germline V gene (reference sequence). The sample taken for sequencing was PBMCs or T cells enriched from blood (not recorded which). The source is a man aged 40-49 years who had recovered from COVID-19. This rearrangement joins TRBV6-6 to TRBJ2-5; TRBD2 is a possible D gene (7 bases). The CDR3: CASSRQGGLNGLHYQETQYF. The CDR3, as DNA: TGTGCCAGCAGTCGACAAGGGGGACTAAACGGCTTACACTACCAAGAGACCCAGTACTTC.